This entry features one TCR beta chain sequence. CDR3 length equals 14 residues. The germline V gene encodes CDR1 GTSNPN and CDR2 SVGIG (reference sequence). The V gene lost 0 bases and the J gene lost 8 bases, with 13 bases spanning the gap. This sample is part of a study of early stage breast cancer tumors. The repertoire was sequenced with immunoSEQ multiplex PCR; TCRdb's copy has only in-frame clones and lacks some. The table includes under 75,000 clones, about three quarters detected once. Material: blood. The source is a person aged 25 to 45 with breast cancer. The chain joins TRBV30 to TRBJ2-2; D is uncertain. The CDR3 region has the DNA TGTGCCTGGAGTGTAAGGGCCGGATGGGGGGAGCTGTTTTTT. This translates into CAWSVRAGWGELFF.